The clone carrying this T cell receptor beta chain was picked up one time. The target antigen is unknown. The sample belongs to a study of long-term antiretroviral therapy in people with HIV. The libraries were made with immunoSEQ v3.0 at survey level. Sequencing was performed with immunoSEQ multiplex PCR; in TCRdb, only in-frame clones are kept and a portion is missing. The table includes some 30,000 clones, approximately 93% detected once. The CDR3 totals 13 residues. The V end lost 5 bases, the J end lost 4 bases, and 8 bases lay between the germline ends. CDR1 and CDR2 (germline): MNHEY, SMNVEV (reference sequence). The study, taken as a whole, reports: The study found narrower CDR3 length ranges in HIV repertoires than in controls. Upon ART, diversity increased but remained lower than transplant donor controls. In the period from about 2004 to 2017, blood was collected, possibly under older ART regimens.

Each donor provided at least one pre-ART PBMC sample and at least two post-ART PBMC samples. The genes are TRBV27 and TRBJ2-2; D unclear. This TCR derives from a man between 18 and 35 years old with HIV. Material: unsorted PBMCs, obtained 3.1 years after starting antiretroviral therapy. DNA of the CDR3: TGTGCCAGCAGTATCTCCCGCACCGGGGAGCTGTTTTTT. The encoded protein is CASSISRTGELFF.